These 7 T cell receptor beta chains originate from one sample sequenced in a study of blood T cell repertoires in COVID-19 (dated by TCRdb to about 2020). Preparation of the library involved the immunoSEQ multiplex PCR assay. TCRdb mirrors the immuneACCESS table, restricted to in-frame sequences. Some clones are absent from its copies; in checked studies, under half trace to an unresolved V gene, and the reason for the others is unknown. This sample is represented by some 300,000 clones; approximately 85% of them were singletons. The top ten hold approximately 1% of the sample. Sequences were obtained from PBMCs or T cells enriched from blood (not recorded which). The receptor set was obtained from a woman in her twenties or thirties who had recovered from COVID-19.

This sequence joins TRBV5-4 and TRBJ2-3; TRBD1 is a possible D gene (5 bases). Germline loops: CDR1 SGHNT, CDR2 YYREEE (reference sequence). The CDR3 spans 16 residues. V lost 4 bases to trimming and J lost 6 bases, with 21 bases between them. The CDR3 region has the DNA TGTGCCAGCAGCGAAAGACAGACCCAGACCGGGGATACGCAGTATTTT. This encodes CASSERQTQTGDTQYF.

The chain links TRBV2 to TRBJ1-4, with D perhaps TRBD1 (6 bases). Looked up from germline, CDR1 is SNHLY and CDR2 is FYNNEI. The CDR3 loop spans 14 amino acids. Trimming left V 1 base short and J 8 bases short, with 11 bases between. The CDR3, as DNA: TGTGCCAGCAGTGAAGGAGGGGGTGAAGAAAAACTGTTTTTT. Translated, it gives CASSEGGGEEKLFF.

This clone occurred once. The rearrangement uses TRBV24-1 and TRBJ2-3, with 11 nucleotides matching TRBD1. CDR3 length equals 16 residues. Per the germline V gene, CDR1 is KGHDR and CDR2 is SFDVKD. The V segment lost 3 bases and the J segment 2 bases; nucleotides outside the gene matches: 3. CDR3 DNA: TGTGCCACCAGTGATCTGGACAGGGGGCCCACAGATACGCAGTATTTT. It encodes CATSDLDRGPTDTQYF.

The rearrangement uses TRBV5-8 and TRBJ2-5; D unresolved. The germline gives CDR1 SGHTS, CDR2 YDEGEE. This CDR3 region has 13 residues. V was pared by 1 base and J by 0 bases, with 4 bases between. CDR3: CASSLLYQETQYF. CDR3 sequence (DNA): TGTGCCAGCAGCTTGCTATACCAAGAGACCCAGTACTTC.

This clone was detected only once. The chain combines TRBV30 with TRBJ1-6; a weak D match, TRBD1 (5 bases). This CDR3 is built from 14 residues. The V gene lost 0 bases and the J gene lost 8 bases, with 11 bases spanning the gap. CDR1 and CDR2 from the germline V gene are GTSNPN and SVGIG (reference sequence). CDR3 nucleotide sequence: TGTGCCTGGAGTGTTTGGGGGGGTGATTCACCCCTCCACTTT. Amino acid sequence: CAWSVWGGDSPLHF.

This clone is a singleton in its sample. The chain links TRBV18 to TRBJ1-2, with unresolved D. Germline-derived CDR1 and CDR2 are KGHSH and LQKENI. V lost 0 bases and J lost 3, with 11 bases in between. The CDR3 has 15 amino acids. The CDR3 DNA reads as TGTGCCAGCTCACCACCGTTTCCGGGAGACTATGGCTACACCTTC. Amino acids: CASSPPFPGDYGYTF.

The rearrangement joins TRBV2 to TRBJ2-2, with a weak D call TRBD2 (6 bases). This CDR3 contains 15 residues. The V gene's germline CDR1 is SNHLY and CDR2 FYNNEI. V was trimmed by 6 bases and J by 0 bases, leaving 11 bases between them. Here the CDR3 DNA reads TGTGCCAGCAGGCCTAGCGTCGCGAACACCGGGGAGCTGTTTTTT. Its translation: CASRPSVANTGELFF.